These T cell receptor beta chains were read from a single sample in a study of CD8 T cells in ankylosing spondylitis. TCRdb used MiXCR to reprocess the 5' RACE reads, holding one entry per CDR3 protein. The sample includes 450,000 or so distinct CDR3 sequences, around 26% seen only once; the top ten take about 0.92%. Sequencing input: blood, either unsorted or a sorted T cell fraction (not recorded which). The receptor source for this set is a male donor with ankylosing spondylitis. Each CDR3 is given with its conserved first and last residue. Each record gives: clone size, V gene, D gene, J gene, CDR3 DNA, CDR3 protein. A D gene is named only where the DNA matches it firmly. Some rows have no size entry. The others give once, few or many, or a class for an expanded clone.

>few|TRBV29-1|-|TRBJ1-1
TGCAGCGTTGTAAGGTTTGAAGCTTTCTTT
CSVVRFEAFF
>many|TRBV12-3/TRBV12-4|-|TRBJ2-3
TGTGCCAGCAGGCTTGGTGGGACCGGGGATACGCAGTATTTT
CASRLGGTGDTQYF
>-|TRBV7-2|-|TRBJ2-2
TGTGCCAGCAGCTTAATGGGTAAAGGGAACACCGGGGAGCTGTTTTTT
CASSLMGKGNTGELFF
>few|TRBV24-1|-|TRBJ2-1
TGTGCCACCAGTGATCAGAGCTCCTACAATGAGCAGTTCTTC
CATSDQSSYNEQFF
>-|TRBV20-1|TRBD1|TRBJ1-1
TGCAGTGCTCAGGACAGGGTCGACACTGAAGCTTTCTTT
CSAQDRVDTEAFF
>-|TRBV20-1|TRBD1|TRBJ1-1
TGCAGTGCTAGGAGGACAGGGAGGGACACTGAAGCTTTCTTT
CSARRTGRDTEAFF
>-|TRBV9|TRBD2|TRBJ2-1
TGTGCCAGCAGCGTAGGAGCGGGAGCGTCTTACGAGCAGTTCTTC
CASSVGAGASYEQFF
>-|TRBV7-2|TRBD2|TRBJ2-2
TGTGCCAGCAGGTGGACTAGCGGGGACACCGGGGAGCTGTTTTTT
CASRWTSGDTGELFF
>-|TRBV12-5|-|TRBJ1-4
TGTGCTAGTGGTTTTGGGGCAGGGAGCGAAAAACTGTTTTTT
CASGFGAGSEKLFF
>-|TRBV24-1|TRBD1|TRBJ2-3
TGTGCCACCAGTGATTTTTACTCCGGGACAGGGGGCGATGATACGCAGTATTTT
CATSDFYSGTGGDDTQYF
>-|TRBV5-1|-|TRBJ2-7
TGCGCCAGCAGCTTGAGACAGGGAGGGTCGGACGAGCAGTACTTC
CASSLRQGGSDEQYF
>many|TRBV14|TRBD2|TRBJ2-5
TGTGCCAGCAGCCAGCGGGAGGATGTGATGGAGACCCAGTACTTC
CASSQREDVMETQYF
>-|TRBV19|-|TRBJ2-1
TGTGCCAGTAATCTGAATGGGTTATACAATGAGCAGTTCTTC
CASNLNGLYNEQFF
>-|TRBV19|-|TRBJ2-1
TGTGCCAGTAGTACACGGGACTCTGCGCAGTTCTTC
CASSTRDSAQFF
>-|TRBV5-1|-|TRBJ1-1
TGCGCCAGCAGCTTGGAACCAGGGGTTACTGAAGCTTTCTTT
CASSLEPGVTEAFF
>-|TRBV7-2|-|TRBJ2-5
TGTGCCAGCAGCTTAGGGTCCGGGTATCTGGAGACCCAGTACTTC
CASSLGSGYLETQYF
>-|TRBV20-1|-|TRBJ2-3
TGCAGTGCTGGGGACCGAGCAATGGTGCAGTATTTT
CSAGDRAMVQYF
>-|TRBV7-7|-|TRBJ2-2
TGTGCCAGCAGGGCTGGCCCATCCGGGGAGCTGTTTTTT
CASRAGPSGELFF
>few|TRBV20-1|TRBD2|TRBJ2-5
TGCAGTGCTAGAGATTTGTTAGCGGGAGAGACCCAGTACTTC
CSARDLLAGETQYF
>many|TRBV5-1|TRBD2|TRBJ2-1
TGCGCCAGCAGCCTGGGACTAGCGGGAGGTGATGAGCAGTTCTTC
CASSLGLAGGDEQFF
>-|TRBV27|TRBD2|TRBJ2-5
TGTGCCAGCAGTCGACTAGCAGAAGAGACCCAGTACTTC
CASSRLAEETQYF
>-|TRBV20-1|-|TRBJ2-7
TGCAGTGCCCTTGGAGCGACCTCCTACGAGCAGTACTTC
CSALGATSYEQYF
>-|TRBV12-3/TRBV12-4|TRBD2|TRBJ2-3
TGTGCCACCCTTAGCGGGGGCACAGATACGCAGTATTTT
CATLSGGTDTQYF
>-|TRBV10-3|TRBD1|TRBJ2-2
TGTGCCATCAGTGAGCCCGGAAAGGGGGCCGACACCGGGGAGCTGTTTTTT
CAISEPGKGADTGELFF
>-|TRBV29-1|TRBD2|TRBJ2-3
TGCAGCGTTGTTTTTTTGGGGACTAGCGGAACAAATACGCAGTATTTT
CSVVFLGTSGTNTQYF
>-|TRBV5-1|-|TRBJ2-7
TGCGCCAGCAGCTCCGGACACCTCTACGAGCAGTACTTC
CASSSGHLYEQYF
>few|TRBV7-9|-|TRBJ2-6
TGTGCCGGGATTACAGTCTCTGGGGCCAACGTCCTGACTTTC
CAGITVSGANVLTF
>once|TRBV20-1|-|TRBJ2-7
TGCAGTGCTAGAACCGGGGCCTACCCCTACGAGCAGTACTTC
CSARTGAYPYEQYF
>few|TRBV29-1|TRBD1|TRBJ1-1
TGCAGCGCTGGACAGGGTTTCGAGTTCACTGAAGCTTTCTTT
CSAGQGFEFTEAFF
>-|TRBV11-2|TRBD1|TRBJ1-4
TGTGCCAGCAGTCTAGTGAAGGGGGCGACTGAAAAACTGTTTTTT
CASSLVKGATEKLFF
>few|TRBV5-1|-|TRBJ2-5
TGCGCCAGCAGCCTGACCGGTCCCCAAGAGACCCAGTACTTC
CASSLTGPQETQYF
>-|TRBV12-3/TRBV12-4|TRBD2|TRBJ2-1
TGTGCCAGCAGTTGGGGGAGACTAGCGGTCGACAATGAGCAGTTCTTC
CASSWGRLAVDNEQFF
>-|TRBV29-1|TRBD2|TRBJ2-3
TGCAGCGCCGGCGGGGCGGGAGGGGTAGATACGCAGTATTTT
CSAGGAGGVDTQYF
>few|TRBV12-3/TRBV12-4|-|TRBJ2-1
TGTGCCAGCAGGACAAACAGGGTCAATGAGCAGTTCTTC
CASRTNRVNEQFF
>-|TRBV4-1|-|TRBJ2-3
TGCGCCAGCAGCCAAGCTTCTTTCACAGATACGCAGTATTTT
CASSQASFTDTQYF
>-|TRBV7-9|TRBD2|TRBJ2-3
TGTGCCAGCAGCCCGAGACTAGCGGGAGTTTCAGATACGCAGTATTTT
CASSPRLAGVSDTQYF
>-|TRBV7-8|TRBD2|TRBJ2-1
TGTGCCAGCAGCCCAAGCCGGACTAGAGCTAGGTTCGAGCAGTTCTTC
CASSPSRTRARFEQFF
>-|TRBV20-1|-|TRBJ2-2
TGCAGTGCTAGGCCTCGCAACACCGGGGAGCTGTTTTTT
CSARPRNTGELFF
>-|TRBV20-1|-|TRBJ1-2
TGCAGTGCTAGAGAGCCTCAATGGAATTTGGCCTATGGCTACACCTTC
CSAREPQWNLAYGYTF
>few|TRBV5-1|-|TRBJ2-5
TGCGCCAGCAGCCTGGCTCAGGGGAAAGAGACCCAGTACTTC
CASSLAQGKETQYF
>few|TRBV5-1|TRBD1|TRBJ1-3
TGCGCCAGCAGCGGACAGGGCCCCGCCGGAGGAAACACCATATATTTT
CASSGQGPAGGNTIYF
>-|TRBV14|TRBD2|TRBJ2-3
TGTGCCAGCAGCCAAGTCCGAGCGGGAGTCGATACGCAGTATTTT
CASSQVRAGVDTQYF
>-|TRBV10-3|TRBD1|TRBJ2-1
TGTGCCATCAGTGAGTCTGGACAGGGTATTGGTGAGCAGTTCTTC
CAISESGQGIGEQFF
>-|TRBV27|-|TRBJ2-7
TGTGCCAGCAGACAGGGAGGTAAATTCGCGCAGTACTTC
CASRQGGKFAQYF
>-|TRBV20-1|-|TRBJ1-5
TGCAGTGCCACCCCCGGACGGAATAGCAATCAGCCCCAGCATTTT
CSATPGRNSNQPQHF
>few|TRBV11-2|TRBD1|TRBJ2-2
TGTGCCAGCAGCTTAGTTGCGTGGGGACAGGCAGGCACCGGGGAGCTGTTTTTT
CASSLVAWGQAGTGELFF
>many|TRBV28|-|TRBJ1-3
TGTGCCAGCAGTTCGGGCGGTGGAAACACCATATATTTT
CASSSGGGNTIYF
>many|TRBV24-1|-|TRBJ2-1
TGTGCCACCAGTTACTCGAACAGGAGAAACAATGAGCAGTTCTTC
CATSYSNRRNNEQFF
>few|TRBV20-1|-|TRBJ2-1
TGCAGTGCTAGCGGGAAGCTCTACAATGAGCAGTTCTTC
CSASGKLYNEQFF
>-|TRBV7-2|-|TRBJ2-1
TGTGCCAGCAGCTTAGCGGGTTATGGAGCGCGGAATGAGCAGTTCTTC
CASSLAGYGARNEQFF
>-|TRBV20-1|TRBD1|TRBJ1-1
TGCAGTGCGCCGAGGGACAGTACGTGGAGAACTGAAGCTTTCTTT
CSAPRDSTWRTEAFF
>few|TRBV12-3/TRBV12-4|-|TRBJ1-2
TGTGCCAGCAGTTTATGGGGGAAGACCCTTTATGGCTACACCTTC
CASSLWGKTLYGYTF
>-|TRBV7-6|TRBD1|TRBJ1-1
TGTGCCAGCAGTAACACAGGGGACACTGAAGCTTTCTTT
CASSNTGDTEAFF
>many|TRBV9|-|TRBJ2-3
TGTGCCAGCAGCGTAACGGGAGTCCGTACAGATACGCAGTATTTT
CASSVTGVRTDTQYF
>few|TRBV20-1|TRBD2|TRBJ2-1
TGCAGTAAGGGGGAAGTAGCGGGGCTCTACAATGAGCAGTTCTTC
CSKGEVAGLYNEQFF
>few|TRBV3-1|-|TRBJ1-2
TGTGCCAGCAGCCAAGTTTGGACCAACTATGGCTACACCTTC
CASSQVWTNYGYTF
>few|TRBV20-1|TRBD1|TRBJ1-1
TGCAGTGCTAGGGAAACAGGGGTGGGCACTGAAGCTTTCTTT
CSARETGVGTEAFF